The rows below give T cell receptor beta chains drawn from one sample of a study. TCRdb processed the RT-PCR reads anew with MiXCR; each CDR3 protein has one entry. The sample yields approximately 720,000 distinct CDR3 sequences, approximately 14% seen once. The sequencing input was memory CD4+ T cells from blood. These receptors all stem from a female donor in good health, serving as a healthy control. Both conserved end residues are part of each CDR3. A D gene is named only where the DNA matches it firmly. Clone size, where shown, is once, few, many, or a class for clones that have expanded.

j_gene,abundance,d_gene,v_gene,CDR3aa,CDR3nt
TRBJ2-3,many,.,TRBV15,CATSSGSLYTQYF,TGTGCCACCAGCAGCGGGTCACTTTATACGCAGTATTTT
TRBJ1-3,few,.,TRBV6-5,CASSSTGPVGGNTIYF,TGTGCCAGCAGTTCCACAGGGCCTGTGGGGGGAAACACCATATATTTT
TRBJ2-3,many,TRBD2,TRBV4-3,CASSQDRASGTDTQYF,TGCGCCAGCAGCCAAGATCGAGCTAGCGGTACAGATACGCAGTATTTT
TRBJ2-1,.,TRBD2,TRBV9,CASSVVGTTYNEQFF,TGTGCCAGCAGCGTAGTGGGGACTACCTACAATGAGCAGTTCTTC
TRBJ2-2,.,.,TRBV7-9,CASSLAMTESTTGELFF,TGTGCCAGCAGCTTAGCGATGACAGAATCGACGACCGGGGAGCTGTTTTTT
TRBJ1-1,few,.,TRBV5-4,CASSLVLQTGRLNTEAFF,TGTGCCAGCAGCTTGGTATTACAGACTGGAAGGTTGAACACTGAAGCTTTCTTT
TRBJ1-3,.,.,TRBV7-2,CASSLGFGSSGNTIYF,TGTGCCAGCAGCTTAGGTTTTGGTTCCTCTGGAAACACCATATATTTT
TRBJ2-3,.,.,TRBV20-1,CSARGYGGTSTDTQYF,TGCAGTGCTAGGGGGTACGGCGGGACTAGCACAGATACGCAGTATTTT
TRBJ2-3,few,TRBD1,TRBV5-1,CASSPDRGDTDTQYF,TGCGCCAGCAGCCCGGACAGGGGCGACACAGATACGCAGTATTTT
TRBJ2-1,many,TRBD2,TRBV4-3,CASSGLADNNEQFF,TGCGCCAGCAGTGGACTAGCAGATAACAATGAGCAGTTCTTC
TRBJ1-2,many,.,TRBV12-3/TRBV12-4,CASSWGPIGYTF,TGTGCCAGCAGTTGGGGGCCTATCGGCTACACCTTC
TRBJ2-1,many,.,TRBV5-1,CASSYTLSSYNEQFF,TGCGCCAGCAGCTATACCCTGAGCTCCTACAATGAGCAGTTCTTC
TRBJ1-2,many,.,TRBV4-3,CASSQGEGNYGYTF,TGCGCCAGCAGCCAAGGGGAAGGGAACTATGGCTACACCTTC
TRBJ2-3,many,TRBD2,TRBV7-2,CASSLAPGTSGRLPPYF,TGTGCCAGCAGCTTAGCCCCCGGGACTAGCGGGAGGCTACCTCCGTATTTT
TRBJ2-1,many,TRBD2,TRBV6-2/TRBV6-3,CASSSLLAGENNEQFF,TGTGCCAGCAGTTCCCTACTAGCGGGGGAAAACAATGAGCAGTTCTTC
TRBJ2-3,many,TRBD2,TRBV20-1,CSASPLVAGGGVPQYF,TGCAGTGCTAGCCCTTTGGTAGCGGGAGGGGGGGTCCCGCAGTATTTT
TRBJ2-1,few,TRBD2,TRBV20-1,CSAPGGTSYNEQFF,TGCAGTGCTCCCGGTGGGACTAGCTACAATGAGCAGTTCTTC
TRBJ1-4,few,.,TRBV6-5,CASSYYSGTTREKLFF,TGTGCCAGCAGTTACTACTCGGGCACGACACGTGAAAAACTGTTTTTT
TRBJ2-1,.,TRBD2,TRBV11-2,CASSSIAGYNEQFF,TGTGCCAGCAGCTCTATAGCGGGGTACAATGAGCAGTTCTTC
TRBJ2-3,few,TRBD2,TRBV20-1,CSAESGTSGRIGDTQYF,TGCAGTGCTGAGTCCGGGACTAGCGGGAGGATTGGTGATACGCAGTATTTT
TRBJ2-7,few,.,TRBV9,CASSVDMGSVPEQYF,TGTGCCAGCAGCGTAGATATGGGCTCCGTTCCGGAGCAGTACTTC
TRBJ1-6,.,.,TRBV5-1,CASSLAALGSPLHF,TGCGCCAGCAGCTTGGCAGCCCTAGGTTCACCCCTCCACTTT
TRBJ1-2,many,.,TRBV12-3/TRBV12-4,CASSFRQDSGYTF,TGTGCCAGCAGTTTCCGGCAGGACTCTGGCTACACCTTC
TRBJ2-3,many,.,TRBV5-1,CASSFGPDTQYF,TGCGCCAGCAGTTTCGGTCCAGATACGCAGTATTTT
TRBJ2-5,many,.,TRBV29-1,CSGQKAQETQYF,TGCAGCGGTCAGAAAGCACAAGAGACCCAGTACTTC
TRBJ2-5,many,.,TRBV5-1,CASSLTGGQGTQYF,TGCGCCAGCAGCTTGACGGGCGGCCAGGGGACCCAGTACTTC
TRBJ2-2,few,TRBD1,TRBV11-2,CASSFGQGAYRTGELFF,TGTGCCAGCAGCTTCGGACAGGGGGCGTATAGGACCGGGGAGCTGTTTTTT
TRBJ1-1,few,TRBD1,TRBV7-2,CASSGTGTNTEAFF,TGTGCCAGCAGCGGGACAGGGACGAACACTGAAGCTTTCTTT
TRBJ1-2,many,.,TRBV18,CASSPQGRYYGYTF,TGTGCCAGCTCACCACAGGGTCGGTACTATGGCTACACCTTC
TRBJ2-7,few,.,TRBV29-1,CSVATVQGYEQYF,TGCAGCGTTGCTACGGTCCAGGGATACGAGCAGTACTTC
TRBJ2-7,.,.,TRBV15,CATSSDNYSGEQYF,TGTGCCACCAGCAGTGACAACTACTCGGGCGAGCAGTACTTC
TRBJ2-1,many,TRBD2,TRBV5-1,CASSLVGLAGAYNEQFF,TGCGCCAGCAGCTTGGTTGGACTAGCGGGAGCGTACAATGAGCAGTTCTTC
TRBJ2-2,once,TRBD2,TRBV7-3,CASSPPSGRASGELFF,TGTGCCAGCAGCCCCCCTAGCGGGAGGGCATCCGGGGAGCTGTTTTTT
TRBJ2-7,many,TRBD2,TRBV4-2,CASSQGTSLSYEQYF,TGTGCCAGCAGCCAAGGGACTAGCCTTAGCTACGAGCAGTACTTC
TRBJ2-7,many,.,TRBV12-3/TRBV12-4,CASSLSSSYEQYF,TGTGCCAGCAGTTTATCTAGCAGCTACGAGCAGTACTTC
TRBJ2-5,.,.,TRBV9,CASSVSLQETQYF,TGTGCCAGCAGCGTTTCACTACAAGAGACCCAGTACTTC
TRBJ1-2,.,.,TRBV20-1,CSAAGDGANSNYGYTF,TGCAGTGCCGCGGGTGACGGTGCAAATTCCAACTATGGCTACACCTTC
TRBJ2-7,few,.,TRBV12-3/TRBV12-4,CASSLFAVGEQYF,TGTGCCAGCAGTTTGTTTGCGGTCGGCGAGCAGTACTTC
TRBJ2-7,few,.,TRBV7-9,CASSLAGLGEQYF,TGTGCCAGCAGCTTAGCAGGCCTCGGCGAGCAGTACTTC
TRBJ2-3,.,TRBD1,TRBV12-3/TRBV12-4,CASRPTGNPTDTQYF,TGTGCCAGCAGGCCGACAGGGAATCCCACAGATACGCAGTATTTT
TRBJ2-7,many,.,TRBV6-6,CASSYAYEQYF,TGTGCCAGCAGTTACGCTTACGAGCAGTACTTC
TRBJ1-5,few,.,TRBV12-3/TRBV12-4,CASTLNQPQHF,TGTGCCAGCACCTTAAATCAGCCCCAGCATTTT